The 29 T cell receptor beta chains below were found in one sample sequenced in a study of blood T cells in healthy people across ages. Through a sample-barcoded 5' primer and a J-beta primer mix, a second PCR was run for about 7 to 12 cycles. One entry per CDR3 protein, called by TCRdb with MiXCR from the 5' RACE reads. The table shows over 750,000 distinct CDR3 sequences, with around 25% occurring only once. This sample was shared with a second study, whose subject was T cells of mothers and their children.

The sample comprised blood. The receptors were sampled from a boy under 18 in good health.

V is TRBV27 and J is TRBJ1-1, with TRBD1 matching 8 bases. V shed 6 bases, J shed 4 bases, and the junction held 7 bases outside the gene matches. The CDR3 covers 14 residues. The germline CDR1 and CDR2 sequences are MNHEY and SMNVEV (reference sequence). CDR3 region: CASRPDRERTEAFF. The CDR3 DNA reads as TGTGCCAGCAGGCCGGACAGGGAGCGCACTGAAGCTTTCTTT.

This clonotype turned up a few times. The gene calls are TRBV28 and TRBJ2-4; 8 nucleotides align to TRBD1. Trimming took 2 bases from V and 0 from J; bases not matched to a gene: 6. Looked up from germline, CDR1 is MDHEN and CDR2 is SYDVKM. This CDR3 has 17 amino acids. CDR3 residues: CASSLRGTGLAKNIQYF. CDR3 in DNA: TGTGCCAGCAGTTTAAGGGGGACAGGACTAGCCAAAAACATTCAGTACTTC.

V usage is TRBV19 and J usage is TRBJ2-7, with TRBD2 matching 8 bases. The DNA matches TRBJ2-1 better at its end, which makes the J call doubtful. The CDR3 has 14 amino acids. Germline assignment: CDR1 LNHDA and CDR2 SQIVND (reference sequence). The CDR3, as DNA: TGTGCCAGTAGTATCATTAGCGGGATGAATGAGCAGTTCTTC. It translates to CASSIISGMNEQFF.

The rearrangement links TRBV13 to TRBJ2-5; 8 bases align to TRBD1. The DNA end favors TRBJ2-7, so the J call may be wrong. Germline values: CDR1 PRHDT, CDR2 FYEKMQ (reference sequence). CDR3 length: 15 amino acids. CDR3 DNA: TGTGCCAGCAGCGAGACCAGGGGGCGCACCTACGAGCAGTACTTC. Translating it yields CASSETRGRTYEQYF.

The chain employs TRBV19 and TRBJ1-6; D gene uncertain. Trimming pared 3 bases from V and 8 bases from J, leaving 8 bases between. The CDR3 sequence is 13 residues long. Germline lookup yields CDR1 LNHDA and CDR2 SQIVND (reference sequence). The CDR3 DNA sequence: TGTGCCAGTAGTATCGATTTGGATTCACCCCTCCACTTT. Translating it yields CASSIDLDSPLHF.

This clonotype turned up a few times. The chain uses TRBV5-1 and TRBJ1-1; possibly TRBD1 for D (6 bases). This CDR3 contains 14 residues. The germline gives CDR1 SGHRS, CDR2 YFSETQ. V was pared by 4 bases and J by 4 bases, with 14 bases between. CDR3 in DNA: TGCGCCAGCAGCACACAGGGTGGAAGCACTGAAGCTTTCTTT. It codes for CASSTQGGSTEAFF.

This sequence joins TRBV3-1 and TRBJ2-1; TRBD2 agrees at 12 bases. Trimming took 4 bases from V and 5 from J; bases not matched to a gene: 6. CDR3 length: 16 amino acids. Germline CDR1 reads LGHDT; CDR2 reads YNNKEL (reference sequence). This chain's CDR3 is CASSRILAGGNNEQFF. The CDR3 DNA reads as TGTGCCAGCAGCCGCATTCTAGCGGGGGGGAACAATGAGCAGTTCTTC.

The V gene is TRBV20-1, the J gene TRBJ2-5; perhaps TRBD2 as D (6 bases). Per the germline V gene, CDR1 is DFQATT and CDR2 is SNEGSKA (reference sequence). CDR3 length: 14 amino acids. Trimming took 3 bases from V and 5 from J, leaving 16 bases between them. This CDR3 reads CSASGGAPLETQYF. The CDR3 DNA follows: TGCAGTGCTAGTGGAGGGGCCCCCCTGGAGACCCAGTACTTC.

The chain is built from TRBV10-3 and TRBJ2-1, with a weak D call TRBD1 (6 bases). Germline V gives CDR1 ENHRY, CDR2 SYGVKD. With 7 bases removed from V and 6 bases from J, the gap between germline ends came to 10 bases. The CDR3 is 12 amino acids. This CDR3 reads CAIKGEINEQFF. The CDR3, as DNA: TGTGCCATCAAGGGGGAAATCAATGAGCAGTTCTTC.

The rearrangement links TRBV21-1 to TRBJ1-2; no check of the table's D call, TRBD1, against the DNA was made. TRBV21-1 is a documented pseudogene. This CDR3 has 16 residues. The CDR3 region is CASSSPDRPNNYGYTF. The CDR3 DNA follows: TGTGCCAGCAGCTCCCCGGACAGGCCCAATAACTATGGCTACACCTTC.

In its sample, this clonotype was seen a few times. The chain has TRBV7-2 and TRBJ1-2; TRBD1 agrees at 8 bases. In germline, CDR1 is SGHTA, CDR2 FQGNSA. This CDR3 contains 14 residues. The V and J ends lost 3 bases and 4 bases, in that order; junction bases with no gene match: 4. CDR3 DNA: TGTGCCAGCAGCTTGCAGGGGGCGAGCTATGGCTACACCTTC. As protein: CASSLQGASYGYTF.

This clonotype showed up just a few times. V gene TRBV7-9 combines with J gene TRBJ2-2; 7 bases line up with TRBD1. The CDR3 has 15 residues. V shed 4 bases, J shed 3 bases, and the junction held 5 bases outside the gene matches. Per the germline V gene, CDR1 is SEHNR and CDR2 is FQNEAQ (reference sequence). The CDR3 protein is CASSSTGTDTGELFF. The CDR3 DNA sequence: TGTGCCAGCAGCTCAACCGGGACAGACACCGGGGAGCTGTTTTTT.

The sample holds a few counts of this clonotype. The gene calls are TRBV11-2 and TRBJ2-5, with no clear D. The J call is doubtful: the DNA matches TRBJ2-7 better. Germline-derived CDR1 and CDR2 are SGHAT and FQNNGV. The CDR3 has 14 residues. CDR3 nucleotide sequence: TGTGCCAGCAGCCGAGCGTCGGCTTCCTACGAGCAGTACTTC. This encodes CASSRASASYEQYF.

This clonotype was seen a handful of times. CDR3 amino acids: CASSVQAGGREQFF. In DNA, the CDR3 is TGTGCCAGCAGCGTACAAGCGGGAGGACGGGAGCAGTTCTTC. The chain joins TRBV9 to TRBJ2-5, with 9 bases matching TRBD2. The J call may be faulty, since TRBJ2-1 better matches the DNA end. There are 14 residues in the CDR3. CDR1 is SGDLS and CDR2 is YYNGEE in the germline V gene.

About this clonotype: One end of the junction does not line up with germline, which may come from a read error. The chain recombines TRBV6-6 with TRBJ1-5; 10 bases map to TRBD1. The CDR3 has 16 residues. CDR1 and CDR2 from the germline V gene are MNHNY and SVGAGI (reference sequence). CDR3 residues: CASSYWTGGSNQPRHF. DNA of the CDR3: TGTGCCAGCAGTTACTGGACAGGGGGGAGCAATCAGCCCCGGCATTTT.

The table lists this clonotype with a few counts. The chain is built from TRBV27 and TRBJ2-5; D may be TRBD1 (5 bases). Gene TRBJ2-7 matches the end of the DNA better, so the J call may be wrong. There are 13 residues in the CDR3. Looked up from germline, CDR1 is MNHEY and CDR2 is SMNVEV (reference sequence). Here the CDR3 reads CASSRTPTYEQYF. DNA of the CDR3: TGTGCCAGCAGTCGGACACCCACCTACGAGCAGTACTTC.

The rearrangement joins TRBV19 to TRBJ2-5; a possible D gene is TRBD2 (7 bases). The CDR3 sequence is 12 residues long. The ends were cut back, 8 bases at V and 4 bases at J, with 11 bases in the middle. Germline CDR1 reads LNHDA; CDR2 reads SQIVND (reference sequence). The chain's CDR3 is CASGGALETQYF. CDR3 DNA: TGTGCCAGTGGGGGGGCTTTAGAGACCCAGTACTTC.

The chain couples TRBV15 to TRBJ2-3; the D call may be TRBD1 or TRBD2 (5 bases each). V was cut by 4 bases and J by 1 base, with 12 bases left in between. The CDR3 runs 15 residues. Germline CDR1 and CDR2: LNHNV and YYDKDF (reference sequence). DNA of the CDR3: TGTGCCACCAGCACATTAAGGGACGGCACAGATACGCAGTATTTT. Translating gives CATSTLRDGTDTQYF.

The chain carries TRBV2 and TRBJ2-5; TRBD1 matches at 9 bases. CDR1 is SNHLY, CDR2 FYNNEI, per germline. The ends lost 5 bases at V and 5 bases at J; junction bases unmatched: 12. The CDR3 extends over 16 amino acids. CDR3 in amino acids: CASSKSGTGKGETQYF. DNA of the CDR3: TGTGCCAGCAGTAAATCGGGGACAGGGAAGGGGGAGACCCAGTACTTC. The whole variable domain, filled in from reference TRBV2 and TRBJ2-5, reads EPEVTQTPSHQVTQMGQEVILRCVPISNHLYFYWYRQILGQKVEFLVSFYNNEISEKSEIFDDQFSVERPDGSNFTLKIRSTKLEDSAMYFCASSKSGTGKGETQYFGPGTRLLVL.

V usage is TRBV10-2 and J usage is TRBJ1-2; TRBD1 matches 7 bases. Trimming removed 2 bases from V and 4 bases from J; junction bases left unmatched: 7. CDR1 WSHSY and CDR2 SAAADI come from the germline V gene. This CDR3 has 15 residues. The CDR3, as DNA: TGCGCCAGCAGTGAGGGAAGGGGGCTATTCTATGGCTACACCTTC. Protein product: CASSEGRGLFYGYTF.

This clonotype was recorded a few times. CDR3 sequence: CSADGDETQYF. The CDR3 nucleotides are TGCAGTGCTGACGGGGATGAGACCCAGTACTTC. The genes are TRBV20-1 and TRBJ2-5, with D possibly being TRBD2 (5 bases). Trimming took 5 bases from V and 5 from J, leaving 9 bases between them. The CDR3 extends over 11 amino acids. CDR1 is DFQATT, CDR2 SNEGSKA, per germline (reference sequence).

This clonotype appeared a few times. The chain is built from TRBV28 and TRBJ1-1; D not certain. The CDR3 extends over 16 amino acids. Trimming left V 3 bases short and J 1 base short, with 15 bases between. CDR1 and CDR2 from the germline V gene are MDHEN and SYDVKM. For the CDR3, the DNA is TGTGCCAGCAGTTTCGTTTGGGGAGTGACGAACACTGAAGCTTTCTTT. This encodes CASSFVWGVTNTEAFF. The whole variable domain, remainder taken from reference TRBV28 and TRBJ1-1, is DVKVTQSSRYLVKRTGEKVFLECVQDMDHENMFWYRQDPGLGLRLIYFSYDVKMKEKGDIPEGYSVSREKKERFSLILESASTNQTSMYLCASSFVWGVTNTEAFFGQGTRLTVV.

The chain links TRBV5-8 to TRBJ2-1; D unclear. CDR3 length equals 17 residues. Germline CDR1 is SGHTS and CDR2 is YDEGEE. V shed 0 bases and J shed 8 bases, with 21 bases lying between them. CDR3 sequence (DNA): TGTGCCAGCAGCTTGGCCAGATCCTGGGCGGAGCTGGATGAGCAGTTCTTC. This translates into CASSLARSWAELDEQFF. Supplemented by reference TRBV5-8 and TRBJ2-1, the full variable domain reads EAGVTQSPTHLIKTRGQQATLRCSPISGHTSVYWYQQALGLGLQFLLWYDEGEERNRGNFPPRFSGRQFPNYSSELNVNALELEDSALYLCASSLARSWAELDEQFFGPGTRLTVL.

CDR3 sequence (DNA): TGCAGCGTCGGACAGCCCATTGTTGGAGAGCAGTACTTC. Protein sequence: CSVGQPIVGEQYF. The chain links TRBV29-1 to TRBJ2-5; D is possibly TRBD1 (6 bases). Trimming removed 6 bases from V and 11 bases from J, with 22 bases in between. Per germline, CDR1 SQVTM and CDR2 ANQGSEA. There are 13 residues in the CDR3.

The chain links TRBV24-1 to TRBJ2-1, with D perhaps TRBD2 (5 bases). Germline V gene lookup returns CDR1 KGHDR and CDR2 SFDVKD. V dropped 3 bases and J dropped 5 bases, with 16 bases sitting between them. CDR3 length: 16 amino acids. CDR3 DNA: TGTGCCACCAGTGATCCAACTAGTGGGGTTAACAATGAGCAGTTCTTC. Amino acid sequence: CATSDPTSGVNNEQFF.

The J gene is TRBJ1-2, the V gene TRBV7-9; D not resolved. This CDR3 is 12 amino acids long. CDR1 and CDR2 (germline): SEHNR, FQNEAQ (reference sequence). V dropped 1 base and J dropped 4 bases, with 4 bases sitting between them. CDR3 bases: TGTGCCAGCAGCTTAGGGTTCTATGGCTACACCTTC. Translated: CASSLGFYGYTF.

This clonotype occurred many times. The rearrangement links TRBV5-1 to TRBJ2-6; no definite D call. The length of the CDR3 is 17 residues. Trimming took 1 base from V and 0 from J, leaving 11 bases between them. The germline gives CDR1 SGHRS, CDR2 YFSETQ. The CDR3 reads CASSLNSARSGANVLTF. CDR3 bases: TGCGCCAGCAGCTTGAACAGTGCGCGCTCTGGGGCCAACGTCCTGACTTTC.

V usage is TRBV7-9 and J usage is TRBJ2-3, with 8 bases that match TRBD1. Looked up from germline, CDR1 is SEHNR and CDR2 is FQNEAQ (reference sequence). CDR3 length equals 17 residues. V lost 4 bases and J lost 2; bases outside the gene matches: 11. CDR3 sequence (DNA): TGTGCCAGCAGCTACCCACAGGGGGGAGGTTCCACAGATACGCAGTATTTT. It encodes CASSYPQGGGSTDTQYF.

This clonotype was seen once. The genes are TRBV20-1 and TRBJ2-1; 13 bases are a match to TRBD2. The CDR3 length is 15 residues. V lost 5 bases, J lost 8 bases, and 9 bases stayed unmatched. The germline CDR1 and CDR2 sequences are DFQATT and SNEGSKA (reference sequence). The CDR3 region has the DNA TGCAGTGCTGGGGGGACTAGCGGGGCTTTGGATGAGCAGTTCTTC. It encodes CSAGGTSGALDEQFF.